Presented here are 15 T cell receptor beta chains from one specimen sequenced in a study of shared clonotypes between healthy human individuals. TCRdb keeps only in-frame clones here, not all; method: immunoSEQ multiplex PCR. The repertoire holds about 2.1 million clones, with just over 90% as singletons. In the naive CD8 group, cells lacked CD45RO and were positively selected for CCR7, so terminally differentiated effector memory CD45RA+ cells were left out. The specimen sequenced was naive CD8+ T cells from PBMCs. The source of these receptors is a man younger than 30 in good health. Some clones in this sample may be carry-over from other donors' samples.

The rearrangement links TRBV4-3 to TRBJ1-1; D not certain. The V end was cut by 4 bases, the J end by 2 bases, with 8 bases between. CDR1 is LGHNA, CDR2 YSLEER, per germline. The CDR3 has 13 residues. CDR3 in amino acids: CASSRTRNTEAFF. The CDR3 coding sequence is TGCGCCAGCAGCCGTACCAGAAACACTGAAGCTTTCTTT.

The rearrangement links TRBV7-2 to TRBJ2-1; 9 positions match TRBD2. The germline V gene has CDR1 SGHTA and CDR2 FQGNSA. J lost 2 bases, V lost 5 bases, and 4 bases had no gene match. CDR3 length: 15 amino acids. Here the CDR3 DNA reads TGTGCCAGCAGCAATAGCGGGAGCGCCTACAATGAGCAGTTCTTC. Its translation is CASSNSGSAYNEQFF.

The chain is built from TRBV9 and TRBJ2-5, with 9 nucleotides matching TRBD2. The CDR3 is 15 amino acids. Trimming took 4 bases from V and 0 from J; bases not matched to a gene: 4. The germline gives CDR1 SGDLS, CDR2 YYNGEE. Written as DNA, the CDR3 is TGTGCCAGCAGCATGGGACTAGCCGACCAAGAGACCCAGTACTTC. This codes for CASSMGLADQETQYF.

The V gene is TRBV7-8, the J gene TRBJ2-5, with 9 bases matching TRBD1. The junction had 9 bases not matched to a gene; V was cut back by 5 bases and J by 5 bases. CDR1 is SGHVS and CDR2 is FQNEAQ in the germline V gene. The CDR3 extends over 15 amino acids. CDR3 coding DNA: TGTGCCAGCAGCCCCGGACAGGGGTTGCGGGAGACCCAGTACTTC. Residues: CASSPGQGLRETQYF.

The chain couples TRBV5-1 to TRBJ2-1; 10 nucleotides align to TRBD2. The CDR3 is 16 residues long. The V gene end was trimmed by 0 bases and the J gene end by 6 bases; junction bases not matched to a gene: 6. Germline V CDR1 and CDR2: SGHRS, YFSETQ. Written as DNA, the CDR3 is TGCGCCAGCAGCTTGGGGGGACTAGCGACCCCCAATGAGCAGTTCTTC. Its protein is CASSLGGLATPNEQFF.

In DNA form, the CDR3 reads TGTGCCAGCAGTGAAGTCTTTAGGGCTAGCGCTTTGGAGCAGTTCTTC. This encodes CASSEVFRASALEQFF. The rearrangement links TRBV6-1 to TRBJ2-1; perhaps TRBD2 as D (6 bases). This CDR3 spans 16 amino acids. Trimming stripped 1 base from V and 10 bases from J, with 20 bases between. Per the germline V gene, CDR1 is MNHNS and CDR2 is SASEGT.

This chain's CDR3 is CASSMTGEDTEAFF. In DNA form, the CDR3 reads TGTGCCAGCAGCATGACAGGGGAGGACACTGAAGCTTTCTTT. The V call is TRBV6-6, the J call TRBJ1-1; TRBD1 matches 8 bases. After removal of 6 bases from V and 3 bases from J, the junction contained 6 bases not matched to a gene. CDR1 is MNHNY, CDR2 SVGAGI, per germline (reference sequence). This CDR3 contains 14 residues.

J is TRBJ1-1 and V is TRBV6-5, with 8 nucleotides matching TRBD1. Germline assignment: CDR1 MNHEY and CDR2 SVGAGI. This CDR3 region has 16 residues. The V segment lost 2 bases and the J segment 0 bases; nucleotides outside the gene matches: 5. The CDR3 loop is CASSYTTGAVNTEAFF. In nucleotides, the CDR3 is TGTGCCAGCAGTTACACGACAGGGGCGGTGAACACTGAAGCTTTCTTT.

This sequence joins TRBV28 and TRBJ1-2, with a weak D call TRBD1 (6 bases). The CDR3 covers 15 residues. Germline values: CDR1 MDHEN, CDR2 SYDVKM. The germline V and J ends were trimmed by 5 bases and 2 bases, with 15 bases remaining between them. For the CDR3, the DNA is TGTGCCAGCAGTCCGCGGACAGACGGCAACTATGGCTACACCTTC. It translates to CASSPRTDGNYGYTF.

The V and J genes are TRBV7-6 and TRBJ2-5, with TRBD2 matching over 12 bases. Germline V gene lookup returns CDR1 SGHVS and CDR2 FNYEAQ. Trimming removed 5 bases from V and 5 bases from J; junction bases left unmatched: 3. There are 14 residues in the CDR3. This CDR3 reads CASSHGTSGETQYF. CDR3 in DNA: TGTGCCAGCAGCCACGGGACTAGCGGGGAGACCCAGTACTTC. The full variable domain, rest sourced from reference TRBV7-6 and TRBJ2-5, is GAGVSQSPRYKVTKRGQDVALRCDPISGHVSLYWYRQALGQGPEFLTYFNYEAQQDKSGLPNDRFSAERPEGSISTLTIQRTEQRDSAMYRCASSHGTSGETQYFGPGTRLLVL.

The chain joins TRBV7-9 to TRBJ2-1; tentatively, D is TRBD2 (5 bases). CDR1 is SEHNR, CDR2 FQNEAQ, per germline (reference sequence). Trimming removed 5 bases at V and 7 bases at J, with 18 bases between. The CDR3 runs 15 residues. The CDR3 DNA reads TGTGCCAGCAGCCCCCCCTTAGCGACGGGGAATGAGCAGTTCTTC. The encoded protein is CASSPPLATGNEQFF.

In its sample, this clone was seen once. The J gene is TRBJ1-2, the V gene TRBV19; possible D gene TRBD1, 5 bases. Germline loops: CDR1 LNHDA, CDR2 SQIVND (reference sequence). The CDR3 is made up of 15 amino acids. V gave up 4 bases and J gave up 8 bases, with 20 bases separating them. CDR3 loop: CASSSPTGDGLGYTF. The CDR3 DNA follows: TGTGCCAGTAGTAGCCCGACCGGGGACGGCCTAGGCTACACCTTC.

The rearrangement joins TRBV27 to TRBJ2-1, with D possibly being TRBD1 (6 bases). The germline CDR1 and CDR2 sequences are MNHEY and SMNVEV (reference sequence). The ends were cut back, 5 bases at V and 3 bases at J, with 23 bases in the middle. The CDR3 has 18 amino acids. Written as DNA, the CDR3 is TGTGCCAGCAGTCTTTTTACCGCATACAGGGTAGACTACAATGAGCAGTTCTTC. Protein sequence: CASSLFTAYRVDYNEQFF.

The V call is TRBV11-2, the J call TRBJ2-1; D is uncertain. CDR3 length: 14 residues. Trimming left V 1 base short and J 6 bases short, with 10 bases between. In germline, CDR1 is SGHAT, CDR2 FQNNGV. The CDR3 coding sequence is TGTGCCAGCAGCTTAGGCGGCAGTCTCAATGAGCAGTTCTTC. Residues: CASSLGGSLNEQFF.

A single count supports this clone. The rearrangement joins TRBV28 to TRBJ1-1; 7 nucleotides agree with TRBD1. V lost 7 bases to trimming and J lost 3 bases; unmatched junction nucleotides: 5. The CDR3 is 13 residues long. Germline loops: CDR1 MDHEN, CDR2 SYDVKM. The CDR3, as DNA: TGTGCCAGCACCCGAGGGGGCCACACTGAAGCTTTCTTT. Translating it yields CASTRGGHTEAFF.